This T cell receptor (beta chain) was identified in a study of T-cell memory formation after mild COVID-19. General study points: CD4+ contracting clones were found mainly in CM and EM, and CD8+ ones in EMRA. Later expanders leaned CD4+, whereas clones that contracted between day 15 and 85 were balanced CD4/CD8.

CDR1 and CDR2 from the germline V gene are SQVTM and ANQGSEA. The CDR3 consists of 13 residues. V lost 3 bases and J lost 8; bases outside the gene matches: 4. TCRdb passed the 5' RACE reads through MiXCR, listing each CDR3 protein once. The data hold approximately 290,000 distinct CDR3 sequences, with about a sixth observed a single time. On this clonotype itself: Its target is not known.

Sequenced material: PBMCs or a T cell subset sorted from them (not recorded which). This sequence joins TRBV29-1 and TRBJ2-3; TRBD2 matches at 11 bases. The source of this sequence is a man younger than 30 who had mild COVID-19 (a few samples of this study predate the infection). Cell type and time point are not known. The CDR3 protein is CSVDKLAGGTQYF. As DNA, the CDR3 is TGCAGCGTTGACAAGCTAGCGGGAGGTACGCAGTATTTT.